The present entry profiles one T cell receptor beta chain with its context. The data stem from a study of beta chain features in type 1 diabetes. Expressed TCRB transcripts were sequenced because the entire RNA isolate underwent reverse transcription. Sequenced by immunoSEQ multiplex PCR; TCRdb stores in-frame clones only, minus some. The sample consists of fewer than 550,000 clones, about an eighth of them appearing once. The CDR3 loop spans 14 amino acids. Trimming took off 5 bases at V and 1 base at J, with 13 bases between the two ends. Germline values: CDR1 GTSNPN, CDR2 SVGIG (reference sequence).

The chain carries TRBV30 and TRBJ2-3; D possibly uses TRBD1 or TRBD2 (5 bases each). The specimen was naive CD4+ T cells from blood. The TCR sequence derives from a woman aged 18 to 35 in good health. CDR3 nucleotide sequence: TGTGCCTGGGGGGGAGCGTACGGCACAGATACGCAGTATTTT. This encodes CAWGGAYGTDTQYF.